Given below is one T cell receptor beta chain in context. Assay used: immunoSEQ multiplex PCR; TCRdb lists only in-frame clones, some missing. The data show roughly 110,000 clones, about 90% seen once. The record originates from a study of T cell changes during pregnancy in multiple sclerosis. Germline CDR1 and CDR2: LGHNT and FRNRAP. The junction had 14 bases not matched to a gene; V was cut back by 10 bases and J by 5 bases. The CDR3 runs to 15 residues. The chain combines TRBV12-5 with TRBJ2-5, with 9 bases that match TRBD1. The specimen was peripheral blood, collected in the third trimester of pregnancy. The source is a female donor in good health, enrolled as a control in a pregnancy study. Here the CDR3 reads CATRAPGTGLETQYF. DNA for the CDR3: TGTGCTACCCGAGCTCCGGGGACAGGGCTGGAGACCCAGTACTTC.